This T cell receptor beta chain stems from a study of T cells in Graves' hyperthyroidism and ophthalmopathy. Researchers amplified the TCR beta CDR3 regions from RNA transcripts. An initial round of RT-PCR targeting the TCR CDR3 relied on the HTBI primer set. MiXCR was run by TCRdb on the multiplex PCR reads, yielding one entry per CDR3 protein. The data contain around 350,000 distinct CDR3 sequences, 19% of them singletons. Germline CDR1 is SNHLY and CDR2 is FYNNEI. CDR3 length: 14 residues. With 6 bases removed from V and 1 base from J, the gap between germline ends came to 12 bases. This clonotype was observed a handful of times.

The origin of this receptor is a woman aged 18-29 years with Graves' hyperthyroidism. The material sequenced was blood. The chain employs TRBV2 and TRBJ2-5; D tentatively fits TRBD1 or TRBD2 (5 bases each). CDR3 nucleotides: TGTGCCAGCAGCGCCACCGGGGCCCAAGAGACCCAGTACTTC. Protein: CASSATGAQETQYF.